This TCR beta chain comes out of a study of blood T cell repertoires in COVID-19. Study at large: Both acute and convalescent COVID-19 samples were obtained from the United States, Italy and Spain. PBMCs, B-cell-depleted T cells, or T cells provided the cDNA or gDNA that made up the material.

Enrolled through a virtual design, the participants were between roughly 18 and 89 years of age and came from approximately 25 US areas. Allocation to cohorts depended on clinical history reported by the participants. The assay was immunoSEQ multiplex PCR, and TCRdb's table has in-frame clones only and misses some. The sample consists of 160,000 or so clones, more than 75% of them appearing once. The germline CDR1 and CDR2 sequences are SGHKS and YYEKEE (reference sequence). The length of the CDR3 is 14 residues. Trimming stripped 1 base from V and 4 bases from J, with 11 bases between. The receptor was isolated from a human donor with acute COVID-19. The donor label of this sample is uncertain. The chain is built from TRBV5-5 and TRBJ1-2; D is perhaps TRBD1 (6 bases). Sequenced input: PBMCs or T cells enriched from blood (not recorded which). The CDR3 nucleotides are TGTGCCAGCAGCTTGCGACAGGCACTCTATGGCTACACCTTC. Residues: CASSLRQALYGYTF.